Shown below are 22 T cell receptor beta chains from a single sample sequenced in a study of regulatory T cells in long-lasting Graves disease (dated by TCRdb to the early 2020s). Library preparation was by multiplex PCR. The instrument was an Illumina HiSeq 4000. iRepertoire HTBI primers and Arm-PCR amplification of CDR3 regions were used to construct TCR beta libraries. The public sequencing data were trimmed at Q25 with fastp and processed into clonotypes with MiXCR by TCRdb, which kept only in-frame beta chains. Each CDR3 protein gets just one entry, which takes the most common genes and DNA from the rows behind it. Recorded for this sample are 600,000 to 800,000 distinct CDR3 sequences; about 30% of them occurred a single time. The ten largest clones represent around 42% of the sample. The meaning of the sample's time point label: persistent/refractory GD, antithyroid drugs over 5 years with positive TRAb. For both TCR sequencing and RNA sequencing, RNA was extracted from PBMCs using TRIzol.

The sample in question was peripheral blood mononuclear cells (PBMCs), obtained when the disease was refractory, from a patient treated with antithyroid drugs. Source of these receptors: a female donor with Graves disease.

A word on this clonotype: A read error may be the cause here, since a much bigger clone is one base away. The V gene is TRBV6-2 or TRBV6-3, the J gene TRBJ1-2; 8 bases are shared with TRBD1. The junction had 5 bases not matched to a gene; V was cut back by 4 bases and J by 4 bases. The CDR3 has 14 residues. Per the germline V gene, CDR1 is MNHEY and CDR2 is SVGEGT. Here the CDR3 DNA reads TGTGCCAGCAGTTTCCGGACAGGGACCTATGGCTACACCTTC. It is translated as CASSFRTGTYGYTF.

This clonotype was counted many times. The J gene is TRBJ1-5, the V gene TRBV28; D is possibly TRBD1 (5 bases). V was cut by 6 bases and J by 0 bases, with 12 bases left in between. Germline V gene sequence: CDR1 MDHEN, CDR2 SYDVKM. CDR3 length equals 15 residues. The CDR3 DNA reads TGTGCCAGCAGCTTAGGGACTTATAGCAATCAGCCCCAGCATTTT. Its translation is CASSLGTYSNQPQHF. Variable domain in full (rest from reference TRBV28 and TRBJ1-5): DVKVTQSSRYLVKRTGEKVFLECVQDMDHENMFWYRQDPGLGLRLIYFSYDVKMKEKGDIPEGYSVSREKKERFSLILESASTNQTSMYLCASSLGTYSNQPQHFGDGTRLSIL.

The chain uses TRBV6-1 and TRBJ2-1, with D tentatively TRBD2 (6 bases). CDR1 and CDR2 from the germline V gene are MNHNS and SASEGT. V shed 1 base and J shed 4 bases, with 17 bases lying between them. The CDR3 has 17 residues. CDR3 bases: TGTGCCAGCAGTGAAGGGGGCTATAAGAGCGGGTACAATGAGCAGTTCTTC. As protein: CASSEGGYKSGYNEQFF.

The chain has TRBV15 and TRBJ2-2; the D gene is possibly TRBD1 (5 bases). The CDR3 has 14 residues. The ends were cut back, 0 bases at V and 4 bases at J, with 6 bases in the middle. Per germline, CDR1 LNHNV and CDR2 YYDKDF (reference sequence). DNA of the CDR3: TGTGCCACCAGCAGAGACAGGGCCACCGGGGAGCTGTTTTTT. This sequence encodes CATSRDRATGELFF.

The V call is TRBV7-9, the J call TRBJ2-2; either TRBD1 or TRBD2 may supply D (5 bases each). The germline gives CDR1 SEHNR, CDR2 FQNEAQ (reference sequence). Trimming shortened V by 8 bases and J by 2 bases, and 18 bases separated the two germline ends. This CDR3 region has 16 residues. The CDR3, as DNA: TGTGCCAGCCTAGCCCGGCGGTGGACAAACACCGGGGAGCTGTTTTTT. Its protein is CASLARRWTNTGELFF.

Points on this clonotype: A much larger clone differs by one base, so this may be a read error. The chain carries TRBV30 and TRBJ1-2; D is perhaps TRBD1 (5 bases). Germline-derived CDR1 and CDR2 are GTSNPN and SVGIG (reference sequence). The CDR3 runs 16 residues. CDR3 DNA: TGTGTCTGGAAGAACCGGGACGCCCCGTCGGCCTATGGCTACACCTTC. Residues: CVWKNRDAPSAYGYTF. Full variable domain (missing parts from reference TRBV30 and TRBJ1-2): SQTIHQWPATLVQPVGSPLSLECTVEGTSNPNLYWYRQAAGRGLQLLFYSVGIGQISSEVPQNLSASRPQDRQFILSSKKLLLSDSGFYLCVWKNRDAPSAYGYTFGSGTRLTVV.

A few counts support this clonotype. The chain employs TRBV20-1 and TRBJ2-7; 8 nucleotides line up with TRBD1. Trimming removed 1 base from V and 5 bases from J; junction bases left unmatched: 4. Per germline, CDR1 DFQATT and CDR2 SNEGSKA (reference sequence). This CDR3 is built from 13 residues. The CDR3 here is CSARGDRTHEQYF. CDR3 coding DNA: TGCAGTGCTAGAGGGGACAGGACCCACGAGCAGTACTTC.

Concerning this clonotype: A junction boundary mismatches the germline segment, possibly from a read error. The J gene is TRBJ1-1, the V gene TRBV6-1; D ambiguous. The CDR3 covers 14 residues. Per germline, CDR1 MNHNS and CDR2 SASEGT. The CDR3 DNA is TGTGCCATCAGTGACGGGGTGGGGAACGCTGAAGCTTTCTTT. The encoded protein is CAISDGVGNAEAFF.

This clonotype was detected a few times. This chain joins TRBV12-3 or TRBV12-4 and TRBJ1-2; tentative D call: TRBD1 (5 bases). The CDR3 sequence is 13 residues long. Trimming removed 6 bases from V and 8 bases from J, with 16 bases in between. This chain's CDR3 is CASSTRQFRGYTF. The CDR3, as DNA: TGTGCCAGCAGCACAAGACAGTTTCGGGGCTACACCTTC.

This chain connects TRBV25-1 to TRBJ2-7; D uncertain. This CDR3 is 16 amino acids long. Trimming took off 3 bases at V and 3 bases at J, with 18 bases between the two ends. Germline V CDR1 and CDR2: MGHDK, SYGVNS. CDR3 coding DNA: TGTGCCAGCAGTGACTGGGCAGGATCATCGGACTACGAGCAGTACTTC. Translation gives CASSDWAGSSDYEQYF.

This clonotype was found many times. This chain uses TRBV10-3 with TRBJ2-5; 9 bases match TRBD2. The V and J ends lost 3 bases and 4 bases, in that order; junction bases with no gene match: 6. This CDR3 is built from 15 residues. CDR1 ENHRY and CDR2 SYGVKD come from the germline V gene. CDR3 sequence: CAISEGSGRGETQYF. As DNA, the CDR3 is TGTGCCATCAGTGAAGGTAGCGGGAGAGGAGAGACCCAGTACTTC.

The chain has TRBV14 and TRBJ1-6; no clear D gene. Per the germline V gene, CDR1 is SGHDN and CDR2 is FVKESK. V lost 2 bases to trimming and J lost 0 bases, with 14 bases between them. The CDR3 extends over 18 amino acids. This CDR3 reads CASSQKIGPSSYNSPLHF. CDR3 sequence (DNA): TGTGCCAGCAGCCAAAAGATAGGTCCAAGCTCCTATAATTCACCCCTCCACTTT.

This clonotype was detected a few times. The J gene is TRBJ1-1, the V gene TRBV30; 9 bases line up with TRBD1. J lost 1 base, V lost 3 bases, and 3 bases had no gene match. Germline CDR1 GTSNPN, CDR2 SVGIG (reference sequence). This CDR3 is 14 amino acids long. CDR3 protein: CAWSPGQGNTEAFF. The DNA for the CDR3 is TGTGCCTGGAGCCCGGGACAGGGGAACACTGAAGCTTTCTTT.

In this sample, this clonotype turned up many times. The CDR3 coding sequence is TGTGCCAGCAGTGCGACGGACGTGAACACTGAAGCTTTCTTT. This codes for CASSATDVNTEAFF. V and J are TRBV6-1 and TRBJ1-1; D is ambiguous. The CDR3 loop spans 14 amino acids. V lost 4 bases and J 0 bases, leaving 9 bases between the germline ends. Germline assignment: CDR1 MNHNS and CDR2 SASEGT.

This clonotype was counted a few times. This CDR3 is CAISEREGYGYTF. CDR3 sequence (DNA): TGTGCCATCAGTGAGCGAGAAGGCTATGGCTACACCTTC. This chain connects TRBV10-3 to TRBJ1-2, with D uncertain. V dropped 2 bases and J dropped 4 bases, with 8 bases sitting between them. Germline V lookup: CDR1 ENHRY, CDR2 SYGVKD. The CDR3 length is 13 residues.

V gene TRBV20-1 combines with J gene TRBJ1-5, with 8 bases lining up with TRBD1. The J segment lost 0 bases and the V segment lost 5 bases, leaving 6 bases of the junction unmatched. Germline lookup yields CDR1 DFQATT and CDR2 SNEGSKA (reference sequence). This CDR3 is built from 15 residues. The DNA of the CDR3 is TGCAGTGCTGGGGGGGACAGGAATAGCAATCAGCCCCAGCATTTT. Its translation is CSAGGDRNSNQPQHF.

The rearrangement joins TRBV28 to TRBJ1-1; D unclear. Trimming removed 6 bases at V and 0 bases at J, with 14 bases between. The CDR3 consists of 15 residues. Looked up from germline, CDR1 is MDHEN and CDR2 is SYDVKM. The CDR3 DNA reads TGTGCCAGCAGCTTAGAATTCGGAATGAACACTGAAGCTTTCTTT. Its protein product is CASSLEFGMNTEAFF.

The rearrangement links TRBV3-1 to TRBJ1-2; D is undetermined. Trimming left V 0 bases short and J 4 bases short, with 9 bases between. The CDR3 loop spans 14 amino acids. The germline V gene has CDR1 LGHDT and CDR2 YNNKEL (reference sequence). The CDR3: CASSQEPSPYGYTF. The DNA of the CDR3 is TGTGCCAGCAGCCAAGAGCCGTCCCCCTATGGCTACACCTTC.

V usage is TRBV12-3 or TRBV12-4 and J usage is TRBJ2-7; TRBD1 matches 8 bases. The CDR3 is 15 residues long. After removal of 5 bases from V and 3 bases from J, the junction contained 9 bases not matched to a gene. CDR3 nucleotides: TGTGCCAGCAGTAGGGGACAGGTAATTCTCTACGAGCAGTACTTC. Protein product: CASSRGQVILYEQYF.

The chain couples TRBV18 to TRBJ1-5, with a weak D call TRBD1 (5 bases). The V end was cut by 3 bases, the J end by 7 bases, with 10 bases between. CDR3 size: 13 residues. Germline V lookup: CDR1 KGHSH, CDR2 LQKENI. In DNA form, the CDR3 reads TGTGCCAGCTCACCGGAGCAGGGACAGCCCCAGCATTTT. Encoded protein: CASSPEQGQPQHF.

There are many counts of this clonotype. The chain joins TRBV20-1 to TRBJ2-5; TRBD1 aligns across 8 bases. J lost 1 base, V lost 6 bases, and 13 bases had no gene match. The germline V gene has CDR1 DFQATT and CDR2 SNEGSKA (reference sequence). The CDR3 length is 16 residues. Here the CDR3 DNA reads TGCAGTGCCTTCCCGGTGACAGGGGAACTCCAAGAGACCCAGTACTTC. Translating it yields CSAFPVTGELQETQYF.

There are many counts of this clonotype. This chain links TRBV28 with TRBJ1-2; D remains unclear. This CDR3 region has 12 residues. CDR1 is MDHEN, CDR2 SYDVKM, per germline. Trimming took off 1 base at V and 8 bases at J, with 8 bases between the two ends. This CDR3 is CASSLFPSGYTF. Written as DNA, the CDR3 is TGTGCCAGCAGTTTATTTCCCTCGGGCTACACCTTC.